Listed here are 5 T cell receptor beta chains from one sample, sequenced in a study of neurological immune-mediated disorders. One entry per CDR3 protein, called by TCRdb with MiXCR from the 5' RACE reads. The table lists some 28,000 distinct CDR3 sequences, about 6.9% of them singletons. Source material: PBMCs. The receptors shown here come from a woman aged 45 to 65 in good health.

This clonotype was detected many times. The chain carries TRBV20-1 and TRBJ2-1; possibly TRBD1 for D (5 bases). CDR3 length: 13 residues. The ends were cut back, 3 bases at V and 4 bases at J, with 10 bases in the middle. Looked up from germline, CDR1 is DFQATT and CDR2 is SNEGSKA (reference sequence). The CDR3 is CSASQSGYNEQFF. CDR3 bases: TGCAGTGCTAGTCAATCAGGGTACAATGAGCAGTTCTTC.

This clonotype came up many times. This rearrangement joins TRBV20-1 to TRBJ1-5, with D unclear. The CDR3 contains 12 residues. Germline V lookup: CDR1 DFQATT, CDR2 SNEGSKA (reference sequence). V lost 6 bases to trimming and J lost 3 bases, with 9 bases between them. The CDR3 sequence: CSARSDNQPQHF. CDR3 DNA sequence: TGCAGTGCACGTTCAGACAATCAGCCCCAGCATTTT.

This clonotype was recorded many times. This chain links TRBV5-1 with TRBJ1-4, with 7 bases lining up with TRBD1. The trim removed 2 bases at V and 5 bases at J, leaving 6 bases unmatched. The CDR3 has 15 residues. Germline V lookup: CDR1 SGHRS, CDR2 YFSETQ. The CDR3 sequence: CASSLPTGSNEKLFF. CDR3 DNA sequence: TGCGCCAGCAGCTTACCGACAGGGTCGAATGAAAAACTGTTTTTT.

The chain carries TRBV29-1 and TRBJ2-7; 7 bases are shared with TRBD2. Looked up from germline, CDR1 is SQVTM and CDR2 is ANQGSEA. With 7 bases clipped from V and 3 bases from J, the junction kept 3 bases outside the gene matches. The CDR3 is 11 residues long. CDR3 sequence reads: CSAGGVYEQYF. DNA for the CDR3: TGCAGCGCTGGGGGGGTCTACGAGCAGTACTTC.

This clonotype was seen many times. V gene TRBV5-1 combines with J gene TRBJ2-7, with TRBD1 as a possible D gene (6 bases). The CDR3 has 16 amino acids. The germline CDR1 and CDR2 sequences are SGHRS and YFSETQ. With 4 bases removed from V and 3 bases from J, the gap between germline ends came to 20 bases. CDR3: CASSTGTPGIGYEQYF. The CDR3 DNA reads TGCGCCAGCAGCACGGGGACACCCGGAATCGGCTACGAGCAGTACTTC.